This TCR beta chain emerged from a study of CD8+ T cells in alopecia areata. For the study at large: Tofacitinib therapy took 6 to 18 months; 6 months off drug came after.

From alopecia areata patients, lesional scalp punch biopsies and peripheral blood were collected. PBMCs, the starting material, were the source of sorted CD4+ and CD8+ T cells. Study results and caveats: Researchers report lesional scalp, most notably alopecia totalis/universalis, outstripped normal scalp in clonality.

The sequencing template was cDNA reverse transcribed from extracted RNA. Profiling relied on immunoSEQ multiplex PCR, and the TCRdb table lists in-frame clones only, not all of them. This sample yields some 150,000 clones, of which about 53% are seen a single time; approximately 19% belongs to the top ten. The CDR3 length is 15 residues. The V end lost 4 bases, the J end lost 5 bases, and 17 bases lay between the germline ends. The germline V gene encodes CDR1 LGHNA and CDR2 YSLEER. With respect to this clone: The target antigen is unknown.

The chain is built from TRBV4-3 and TRBJ2-5; D perhaps matches TRBD1 (5 bases). The sequences come from CD8+ T cells sorted from blood, collected at week 0. This TCR was sampled from a human donor with alopecia areata. Here the CDR3 DNA reads TGCGCCAGCAGCCGAGCCACAGGCGGTCAGGAGACCCAGTACTTC. Encoded protein: CASSRATGGQETQYF.